This T cell receptor beta chain was identified in a study of blood T cell repertoires in COVID-19. About the research overall: Whether acute or convalescent, the COVID-19 samples came from the United States, Italy and Spain. Sources were T cells, B-cell-depleted T cells, or PBMCs; the material itself was cDNA or gDNA.

In Seattle, patients joined the study during active infection and were tracked longitudinally. Germline loops: CDR1 MNHEY, CDR2 SVGAGI. With 6 bases clipped from V and 0 bases from J, the junction kept 2 bases outside the gene matches. This CDR3 contains 14 residues. This clone was detected once. Source study methods: Scientists estimated how many nucleated cells there were by amplifying reference gene primers. Clones were sequenced by immunoSEQ multiplex PCR, and TCRdb holds only the in-frame ones, with some missing. The DNA gave D and trimming, while V, J and clone size come from that table. The sample comprises more than 60,000 clones, about 88% of which are singletons, and 5.5% to 7% rests with the top ten.

The rearrangement uses TRBV6-5 and TRBJ1-3; TRBD1 agrees at 7 bases. This clonotype was obtained from a man older than 75 with COVID-19, enrolled during active disease. What was sequenced was peripheral blood. CDR3 protein: CASRDRFSGNTIYF. The CDR3, as DNA: TGTGCCAGCAGGGACAGGTTCTCTGGAAACACCATATATTTT.